What follows describes a single TCR beta chain. The sample comes from a study of metastatic and nonmetastatic thyroid tumors. Deletions cut 5 bases from V and 4 bases from J, with 2 bases between. Looked up from germline, CDR1 is MDHEN and CDR2 is SYDVKM. The CDR3 is 10 residues long. TCRdb reprocessed the PCR reads via MiXCR. The sample includes approximately 35,000 clones, 30% to 40% seen only once; the top ten take about 16%. Until they underwent thyroid surgery, no patient had received any treatment. This sequence joins TRBV28 and TRBJ2-5; D is unclear. This clonotype originated in a female donor with papillary thyroid cancer or a benign thyroid nodule (not recorded which). Some clones in this sample may be carry-over from other donors' samples. Sequencing input: tumor tissue. The CDR3 nucleotides read TGTGCCAGCAGTCGAGAGACCCAGTACTTC. Translated: CASSRETQYF.